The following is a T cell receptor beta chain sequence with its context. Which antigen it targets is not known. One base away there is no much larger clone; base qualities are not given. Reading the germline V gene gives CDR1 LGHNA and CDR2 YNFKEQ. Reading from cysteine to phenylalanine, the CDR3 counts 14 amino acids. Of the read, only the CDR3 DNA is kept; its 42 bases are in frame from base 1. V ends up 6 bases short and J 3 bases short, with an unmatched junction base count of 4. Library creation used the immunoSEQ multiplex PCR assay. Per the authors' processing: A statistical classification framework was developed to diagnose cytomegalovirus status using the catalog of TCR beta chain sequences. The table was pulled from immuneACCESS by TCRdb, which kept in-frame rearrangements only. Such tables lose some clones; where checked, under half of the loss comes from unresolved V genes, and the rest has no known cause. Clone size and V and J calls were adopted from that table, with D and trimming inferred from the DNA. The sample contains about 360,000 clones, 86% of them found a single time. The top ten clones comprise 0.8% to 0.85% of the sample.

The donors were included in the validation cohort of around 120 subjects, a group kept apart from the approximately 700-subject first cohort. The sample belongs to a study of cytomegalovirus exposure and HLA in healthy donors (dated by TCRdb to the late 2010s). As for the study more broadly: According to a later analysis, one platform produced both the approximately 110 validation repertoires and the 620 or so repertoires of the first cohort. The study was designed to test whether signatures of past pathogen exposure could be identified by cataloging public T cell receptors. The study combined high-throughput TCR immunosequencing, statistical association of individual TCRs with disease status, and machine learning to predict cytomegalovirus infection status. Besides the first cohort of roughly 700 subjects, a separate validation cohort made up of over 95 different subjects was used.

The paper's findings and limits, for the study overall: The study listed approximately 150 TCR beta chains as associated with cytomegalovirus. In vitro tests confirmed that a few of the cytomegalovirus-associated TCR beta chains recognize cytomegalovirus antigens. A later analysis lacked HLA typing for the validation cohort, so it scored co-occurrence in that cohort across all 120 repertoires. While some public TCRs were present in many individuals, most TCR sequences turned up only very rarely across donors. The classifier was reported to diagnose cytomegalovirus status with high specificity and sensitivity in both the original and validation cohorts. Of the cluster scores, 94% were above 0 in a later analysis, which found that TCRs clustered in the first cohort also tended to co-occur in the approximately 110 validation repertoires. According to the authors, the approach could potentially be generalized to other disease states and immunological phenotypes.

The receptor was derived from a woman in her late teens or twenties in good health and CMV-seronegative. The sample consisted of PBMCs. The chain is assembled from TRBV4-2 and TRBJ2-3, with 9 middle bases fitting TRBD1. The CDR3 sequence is CASRGQGRTDTQYF. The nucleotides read TGTGCCAGCAGGGGACAGGGAAGGACAGATACGCAGTATTTT.